This T cell receptor beta chain was identified during a study of identical twins. The study, taken as a whole, reports: Invariant T cells like MAIT and iNKT could partly confound the zero-insertion analyses. Weaker excess sharing between twins was seen in beta out-of-frame sequences. Monozygotic twins shared more out-of-frame TCR alpha than recombination models predicted.

This clonotype was seen at least ten times. The antigen remains unidentified. CDR1 is KGHDR, CDR2 SFDVKD, per germline. Deletions cut 4 bases from V and 1 base from J, with 20 bases between. CDR3 length equals 18 residues. From the 5' RACE reads, TCRdb called clonotypes with MiXCR, one entry per CDR3 protein. The data contain about 490,000 distinct CDR3 sequences, around 15% of them seen just once; the ten biggest clones take up about 0.47%. These same records also appear under a second study, on yellow fever vaccine responses in identical twins. As reported in that work: Vaccine-induced T cell responses in twins were reportedly observed to appear partly convergent, partly personalized.

The rearrangement links TRBV24-1 to TRBJ2-3, with D possibly called TRBD1 or TRBD2 (5 bases each). The source of this sequence is a young woman in good health. The sample consisted of CD4+ T cells sorted from blood. CDR3 amino acids: CATSDPLWGPAGTDTQYF. For the CDR3, the DNA is TGTGCCACCAGTGACCCCCTCTGGGGACCGGCTGGCACAGATACGCAGTATTTT.